The source of this TCR beta chain is a study of spatial heterogeneity in lung cancer. Germline V gives CDR1 DFQATT, CDR2 SNEGSKA (reference sequence). V was clipped by 5 bases and J by 3 bases, with 10 bases between them. This CDR3 spans 12 amino acids. TCRdb reanalysed the 5' RACE reads using MiXCR and keeps one entry per CDR3 protein. The sample yields about 38,000 distinct CDR3 sequences, 6.5% to 8.5% seen once. There are many counts of this clonotype. The time point was: sample taken at primary tumor resection. The genes are TRBV20-1 and TRBJ1-1; D is undetermined. Material: PBMCs, obtained at surgery. The TCR sequence derives from a male donor with early-stage non-small cell lung cancer. CDR3 sequence: CSAGVSDTEAFF. In DNA, the CDR3 is TGCAGTGCTGGGGTTTCGGACACTGAAGCTTTCTTT.